Listed below are T cell receptor beta chains from one sample, sequenced in a study of cytomegalovirus exposure and HLA in healthy donors. Libraries were prepared by immunoSEQ multiplex PCR; TCRdb keeps only in-frame clonotypes and omits some of them. The sample has some 200,000 clones, 84% seen once; the top ten hold about 2.6%. The sample comprised PBMCs. The receptors originated from a woman aged 45-60 years in good health and CMV-seropositive. CDR3s leave out the opening cysteine and the closing phenylalanine or tryptophan. The D gene is left open where the match is weak.

cdr3_aa,v_call,j_call,d_call
ASSLLRDTSYEQY,TRBV5-4,TRBJ2-7,.
ASRLDMNYGYT,TRBV6-6,TRBJ1-2,.
ASSIDRVGNQPQH,TRBV19,TRBJ1-5,TRBD1
ASSTGTPQRPAQY,TRBV19,TRBJ2-7,.
ASTQGWRNSPLH,TRBV6-6,TRBJ1-6,.
ASSPRTGGFNIQY,TRBV5-1,TRBJ2-4,TRBD1
ASSQEWDRGYGYT,TRBV4-3,TRBJ1-2,TRBD1
ASRPRAGAETYEQY,TRBV5-1,TRBJ2-7,TRBD2
ASSQDLSSTDTQY,TRBV4-3,TRBJ2-3,.
ASSYQNTGELF,TRBV6-6,TRBJ2-2,.
ASSLIDTYQPQH,TRBV28,TRBJ1-5,.
ASSEAIRDNMNTEAF,TRBV2,TRBJ1-1,.
ASSLPGSGETQY,TRBV4-2,TRBJ2-5,.
ASSYSGTGRSPLH,TRBV4-3,TRBJ1-6,TRBD1
ASTEGGLAGDTQY,TRBV6-5,TRBJ2-3,TRBD2
ASSSLTSGGPYLY,TRBV27,TRBJ2-5,TRBD2
ASQNLYGYT,TRBV28,TRBJ1-2,.
ASSTGTEPF,TRBV5-6,TRBJ2-1,TRBD1
ASRLQLTTNEKLF,TRBV2,TRBJ1-4,.
ASSFGEYTGELF,TRBV5-6,TRBJ2-2,.
ASSSGQLISCNEQF,TRBV28,TRBJ2-1,.
ASSIGTGGRGSNQPQH,TRBV19,TRBJ1-5,TRBD1
ASSYGRWDEQY,TRBV5-1,TRBJ2-7,TRBD2
AISEYRGETQY,TRBV10-3,TRBJ2-5,.
ASSYTTTGELF,TRBV5-4,TRBJ2-2,.
ASSLAGNEQF,TRBV5-1,TRBJ2-1,.
ASTMTGMNTEAF,TRBV11-2,TRBJ1-1,TRBD1
ASSLVGGQETQY,TRBV5-1,TRBJ2-5,.
ASKSWDYENTEAF,TRBV5-1,TRBJ1-1,.
ASSDQGNTEAF,TRBV19,TRBJ1-1,.
ASSIPGNRVSYT,TRBV19,TRBJ1-2,.
ATSIGTGGEKLF,TRBV15,TRBJ1-4,TRBD1
ASSLYGGASYNEQF,TRBV7-2,TRBJ2-1,TRBD2
ASRPGGGSTGELF,TRBV5-4,TRBJ2-2,.
ASRGQGIGEKLF,TRBV6-5,TRBJ1-4,TRBD1
ASSLLNQPASGGSYEQY,TRBV4-2,TRBJ2-7,TRBD2
ASSDSTRNGGARETQY,TRBV6-4,TRBJ2-5,TRBD2
AISDTSGGPGEQY,TRBV10-3,TRBJ2-5,TRBD2
ASSSIDSLSYGYT,TRBV7-9,TRBJ1-2,.
ASSIGRDNNQPQH,TRBV19,TRBJ1-5,.
ASSTGQNNYGYT,TRBV19,TRBJ1-2,TRBD1
ASSFTENTGGLF,TRBV11-2,TRBJ2-2,.
ASTPRGANTGELF,TRBV6-6,TRBJ2-2,.